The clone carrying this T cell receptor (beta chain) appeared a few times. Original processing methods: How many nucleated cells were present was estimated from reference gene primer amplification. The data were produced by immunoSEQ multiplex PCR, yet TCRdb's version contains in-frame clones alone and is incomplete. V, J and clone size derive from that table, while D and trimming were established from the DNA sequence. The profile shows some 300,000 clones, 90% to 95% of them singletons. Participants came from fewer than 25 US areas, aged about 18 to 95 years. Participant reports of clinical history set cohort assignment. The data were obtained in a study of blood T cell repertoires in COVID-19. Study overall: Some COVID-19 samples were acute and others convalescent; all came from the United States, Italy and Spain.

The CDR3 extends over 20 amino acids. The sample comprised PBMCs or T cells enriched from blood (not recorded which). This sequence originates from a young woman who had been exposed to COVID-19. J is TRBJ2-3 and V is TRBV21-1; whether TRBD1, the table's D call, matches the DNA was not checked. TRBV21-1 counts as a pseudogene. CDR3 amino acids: CASNRLQGNFFVASTDTQYF. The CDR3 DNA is TGTGCCAGCAATCGTTTACAGGGGAATTTTTTCGTTGCTAGCACAGATACGCAGTATTTT.